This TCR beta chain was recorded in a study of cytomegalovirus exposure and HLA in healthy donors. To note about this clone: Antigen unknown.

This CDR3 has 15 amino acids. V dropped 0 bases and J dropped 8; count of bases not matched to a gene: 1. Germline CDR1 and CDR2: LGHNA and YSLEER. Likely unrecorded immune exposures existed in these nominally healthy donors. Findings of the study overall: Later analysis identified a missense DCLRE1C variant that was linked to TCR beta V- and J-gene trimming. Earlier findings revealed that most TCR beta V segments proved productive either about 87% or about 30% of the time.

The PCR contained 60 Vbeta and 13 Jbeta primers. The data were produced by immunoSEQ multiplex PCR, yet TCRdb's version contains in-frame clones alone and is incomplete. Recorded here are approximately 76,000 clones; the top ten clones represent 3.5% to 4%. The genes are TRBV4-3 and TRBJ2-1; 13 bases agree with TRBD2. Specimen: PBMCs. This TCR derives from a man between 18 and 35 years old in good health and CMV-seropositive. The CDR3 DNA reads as TGCGCCAGCAGCCAAGAACTAGCGGGAGGGGATGAGCAGTTCTTC. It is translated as CASSQELAGGDEQFF.